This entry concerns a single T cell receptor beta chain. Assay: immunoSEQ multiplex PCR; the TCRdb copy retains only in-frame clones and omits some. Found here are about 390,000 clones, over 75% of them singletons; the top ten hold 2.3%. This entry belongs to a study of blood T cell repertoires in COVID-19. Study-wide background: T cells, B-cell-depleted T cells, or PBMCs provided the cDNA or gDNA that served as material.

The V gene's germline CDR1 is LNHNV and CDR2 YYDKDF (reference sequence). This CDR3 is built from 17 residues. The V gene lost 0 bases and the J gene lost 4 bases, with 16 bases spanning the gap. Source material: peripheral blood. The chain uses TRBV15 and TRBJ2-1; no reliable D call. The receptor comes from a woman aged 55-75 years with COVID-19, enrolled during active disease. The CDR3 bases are TGTGCCACCAGCAGAGATATGAACATTCTCTTATACAATGAGCAGTTCTTC. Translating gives CATSRDMNILLYNEQFF.